This T cell receptor (beta chain) was sequenced during a study of T cell changes during pregnancy in multiple sclerosis. Assay: immunoSEQ multiplex PCR; the TCRdb copy retains only in-frame clones and omits some. This sample has some 14,000 clones, with around nine tenths found just once. Germline V gives CDR1 MDHEN, CDR2 SYDVKM. The junction had 9 bases not matched to a gene; V was cut back by 5 bases and J by 3 bases. The CDR3 is 15 residues long. The starting material was CD8+ T cells from peripheral blood mononuclear cells, obtained in the first trimester of pregnancy. The chain links TRBV28 to TRBJ1-1; 7 bases line up with TRBD1. This receptor was taken from a female donor with multiple sclerosis, enrolled in a pregnancy study. The CDR3 loop is CASSTPRTGHTEAFF. In DNA form, the CDR3 reads TGTGCCAGCAGTACCCCTCGGACAGGACACACTGAAGCTTTCTTT.